The entry below gives a single T cell receptor (beta chain) sequence along with its context. What it recognizes is unknown. Germline-derived CDR1 and CDR2 are MGHDK and SYGVNS. This CDR3 region has 13 residues. Trimming took 6 bases from V and 2 from J, leaving 10 bases between them. Libraries were prepared by immunoSEQ multiplex PCR; TCRdb keeps only in-frame clonotypes and omits some of them. The sample lists tens of thousands of clones; approximately 90% were seen once. This record belongs to a study of identifying expanded T cells in peripheral blood. Study-level points and caveats: Differentially abundant clones: approximately 1.3 between replicates, 15 to 17 at about two weeks, 19 to 20 at four. Roughly two-week clone count variance significantly increased as total template count grew.

Collection occurred without any documented infections or immune events in donors. Sequences were obtained from blood. The chain is built from TRBV25-1 and TRBJ2-5; D possibly corresponds to TRBD1 (5 bases). The clonotype comes from a person aged 18 to 75 in good health. This CDR3 reads CASRRQGQETQYF. CDR3 sequence (DNA): TGTGCCAGCAGGCGGCAGGGACAAGAGACCCAGTACTTC.